This TCR beta chain was sequenced in a study of brain T cells in children with intractable seizures. General study findings and limits: Clones missing pre-surgery may reflect undersampling of that blood sample. HCMV serostatus was not known, and viral specificity came from CDR3 similarity only.

This clone appeared a few times. What it binds is not known. This CDR3 has 11 residues. V lost 5 bases, J lost 7 bases, and 6 bases lay in between. Germline V CDR1 and CDR2: SEHNR, FQNEAQ (reference sequence). Time point: blood from clinic visit 5 months post-surgery; TSC patient then seizure free. Surgery cases with the highest brain T cell transcript signatures were chosen for sequencing. Pre-surgery treatment included at least one anti-epileptic drug. Profiled with immunoSEQ multiplex PCR; TCRdb holds only in-frame clones, not every one. The data contain about 340,000 clones, 85% to 95% of them singletons.

The rearrangement links TRBV7-9 to TRBJ2-1; no clear D gene. The sample here was peripheral blood, taken roughly 5 months after surgery. This clonotype was sampled from a boy younger than two with tuberous sclerosis and intractable seizures. The CDR3 DNA reads TGTGCCAGCAGCCTTGGGAATGAGCAGTTCTTC. Amino acids: CASSLGNEQFF.